The 8 T cell receptor beta chains reported below all come from one sample, sequenced in a study of quantifying T cell responses using KT2 cells. The wider study: TCR alpha and beta constant-region primers primed reverse transcription of RNA.

Each cDNA got a UMI-containing oligo ligated at its 3' end. The first PCR ran roughly 4 cycles with an equimolar RC1.1 and RC1.2 beta primer mix. Using its own MiXCR run on the UMI-ligation and nested PCR reads, TCRdb lists one record per CDR3 protein. The table has tens of thousands of distinct CDR3 sequences, about 12% seen once. The material sequenced was PBMCs spiked with cells of the T cell clone KT2. Source of these receptors: a human donor.

J is TRBJ1-6 and V is TRBV10-2; D remains ambiguous. Trimming pared 6 bases from V and 4 bases from J, leaving 13 bases between. The CDR3 contains 15 residues. The germline CDR1 and CDR2 sequences are WSHSY and SAAADI. In DNA form, the CDR3 reads TGCGCCAGCAGCGATACGGGGTCTTATAATTCACCCCTCCACTTT. Its protein product is CASSDTGSYNSPLHF.

The chain is built from TRBV18 and TRBJ2-5; 8 nucleotides line up with TRBD1. The CDR3 spans 14 residues. The junction had 3 bases not matched to a gene; V was cut back by 3 bases and J by 3 bases. CDR1 KGHSH and CDR2 LQKENI come from the germline V gene. CDR3 sequence: CASSPWTGKETQYF. For the CDR3, the DNA is TGTGCCAGCTCACCCTGGACAGGGAAAGAGACCCAGTACTTC. Supplemented by reference TRBV18 and TRBJ2-5, the full variable domain reads NAGVMQNPRHLVRRRGQEARLRCSPMKGHSHVYWYRQLPEEGLKFMVYLQKENIIDESGMPKERFSAEFPKEGPSILRIQQVVRGDSAAYFCASSPWTGKETQYFGPGTRLLVL.

The table lists this clonotype with a few counts. V is TRBV28 and J is TRBJ2-5; D is perhaps TRBD1 (9 bases). Trimming pared 8 bases from V and 2 bases from J, leaving 21 bases between. The CDR3 runs to 16 residues. Germline V gene data show CDR1 as MDHEN and CDR2 as SYDVKM. CDR3 region: CASLGGDRVRQETQYF. The CDR3 DNA is TGTGCCAGCCTCGGGGGGGACAGGGTCCGACAAGAGACCCAGTACTTC.

This clonotype occurred a few times. CDR3 nucleotides: TGCAGTGCTTCGACAGGGGCTAATGAAAAACTGTTTTTT. The encoded protein is CSASTGANEKLFF. The chain uses TRBV20-1 and TRBJ1-4; 8 positions agree with TRBD1. J was trimmed by 3 bases and V by 5 bases; bases with no gene match: 2. The CDR3 totals 13 residues. CDR1 is DFQATT and CDR2 is SNEGSKA in the germline V gene (reference sequence).

The chain is built from TRBV6-2 or TRBV6-3 and TRBJ1-1; 7 bases map to TRBD1. Trimming at V came to 4 bases and at J to 7 bases, leaving 6 bases not matched to a gene. Per germline, CDR1 MNHEY and CDR2 SVGEGT. The CDR3 covers 13 residues. Written as DNA, the CDR3 is TGTGCCAGCAGTTCCCTCCGGGACAGTGAAGCTTTCTTT. Amino acid sequence: CASSSLRDSEAFF.

This clonotype showed up just a few times. The V call is TRBV20-1, the J call TRBJ2-7; 12 bases align to TRBD2. J gave up 7 bases and V 5 bases, and 9 bases lay outside the gene matches. The CDR3 covers 14 residues. Germline V gene data show CDR1 as DFQATT and CDR2 as SNEGSKA (reference sequence). CDR3 in amino acids: CSAPRLAGVREQYF. CDR3 in DNA: TGCAGTGCTCCCCGACTAGCGGGAGTGCGGGAGCAGTACTTC.

The chain couples TRBV7-3 to TRBJ2-5, with 7 bases fitting TRBD2. The germline gives CDR1 SGHTA, CDR2 FQGTGA. J lost 2 bases, V lost 5 bases, and 8 bases had no gene match. The CDR3 is 15 residues long. Here the CDR3 reads CASSLRAGLQETQYF. The CDR3 nucleotides read TGTGCCAGCAGCCTGAGAGCGGGGCTACAAGAGACCCAGTACTTC.

CDR3 protein: CAISDTGRQVQPQHF. The CDR3 nucleotides are TGTGCCATCAGTGACACCGGGAGACAGGTTCAGCCCCAGCATTTT. The chain recombines TRBV10-3 with TRBJ1-5; D might be TRBD1 (6 bases). Germline CDR1 reads ENHRY; CDR2 reads SYGVKD. The CDR3 has 15 residues. V shed 3 bases and J shed 6 bases, with 15 bases lying between them.